This T cell receptor (beta chain) was identified in a study of cytomegalovirus exposure and HLA in healthy donors (dated by TCRdb to about 2017). Regarding the complete study: An earlier analysis of a few hundred of the donors reported 250 to 300 Gb of sequence data and approximately 120 million unique TCR beta sequences obtained from around 180 million T cells. The study aimed to test whether cataloging public T cell receptors could reveal signatures of past pathogen exposure. Among some 410 genotyped donors of the cohort, an average of about 240,000 unique TCR beta nucleotide sequences were sequenced per donor, roughly a sixth of them non-productive. The number of donors typed differed by locus, with roughly 620-640 for A, B, C, DRB1 and DQB1, over 500 for DQA1, 600 to 610 for DPA1, and some 450 for DPB1. The genetic ancestry cluster associated with self-reported Caucasian donors included over 65% of the 300 to 450 genotyped donors. A later analysis re-analyzed previously published TCR beta repertoires from 650 to 800 donors and added high-resolution HLA genotyping to study TCR occurrence patterns. In an earlier analysis of 587 of the donors, high-throughput TCR beta sequencing was used to judge whether each TCR beta V gene segment behaved as functional or pseudogenic. Genome-wide SNP genotypes for about 55% of the 666 donors were used in a later genetic analysis, which treated that subset as a discovery cohort. All discovery cohort repertoires had been generated on a single sequencing platform. In addition to the first cohort of 666 subjects, a separate validation cohort of 130 or so different subjects was used. About 5 DR-DQ haplotypes were handled as single units for association and clustering, since linkage in the cohort was strong. Class I and class II HLA loci were covered by the typing at four-digit resolution. Using immunosequencing, the study profiled T cell repertoires from 666 subjects and related those repertoires to cytomegalovirus serostatus. To predict cytomegalovirus infection status, the study brought together high-throughput TCR immunosequencing, statistical association of individual TCRs with disease status, and machine learning. Rather than drawing on any new phenotypic data, the later analysis identified candidate immune exposures from TCR beta sequences and the way those sequences occurred across donors. An early release that covered around 590 HLA-typed donors contained about 300 gigabases of sequencing data and around 85 million unique TCR sequences. Donor age, sex, ethnicity and CMV serostatus were compiled together with the repertoire data.

The investigation overall reported the following: A later genetic analysis reported fewer N-insertions in productive TCRs among donors in an Asian-associated ancestry cluster than the roughly 700-donor mean. A further reported finding was that TCR beta sequences accurately predicted the HLA-A and HLA-B alleles for most subjects in the first cohort. HLA typing was unavailable for some donors at each locus, so association tests used only the typed subset. Sequencing depth was assumed to be roughly uniform across donors in the presence/absence analyses, though that assumption may not hold. A cluster of highly shared sequence variants was judged likely to be a technical artifact of the sequencing pipeline. According to a later analysis, TCR association rates differed among HLA loci, with DRB1 alleles showing the most associated TCRs and HLA-C alleles showing the fewest. An association between a missense DCLRE1C variant and V-gene and J-gene trimming of TCR beta chains was found in a later genetic analysis and replicated in an independent cohort. Some IMGT-functional V segments, including TRBV6-2 and TRBV6-3, could not be told apart with the 87-base-pair reads, so those segments were excluded. Most TCR sequences were observed very rarely across donors, whereas some public TCRs were present in many individuals. Correlated functional status among segregating V segments might be attributable to linkage disequilibrium, but an unknown experimental factor could not be ruled out. In a later analysis, HLA-associated TCR beta chains showed more clonal expansion and lower generation probabilities than non-associated chains that were equally common. In a later analysis, some 17,000 TCR beta sequences were associated with specific HLA alleles at a false discovery rate of 0.05. According to the authors, the approach could potentially be generalized to other disease states and immunological phenotypes. In vitro tests confirmed that a few of the cytomegalovirus-associated TCR beta chains recognize cytomegalovirus antigens. In a later analysis, several top co-occurrence clusters were reported to appear linked to parvovirus B19, influenza, CMV and Epstein-Barr virus. CMV serostatus was the only immune exposure information available for the cohort. Only TCR beta chains were sequenced in this cohort, and the absence of alpha or paired-chain data limited detectable features. When HLA alleles, especially DR and DQ, strongly co-occurred, TCR associations were difficult to assign to individual alleles. In both the original and validation cohorts, the classifier was reported to diagnose cytomegalovirus status with high specificity and sensitivity. An earlier analysis of approximately 500 of the donors showed that most TCR beta V segments appeared in productive rearrangements either about 90% or about 30% of the time, which broadly matched IMGT annotations. Because counts were too low, more than 15 rarely observed V segments, including chromosome 9 orphons, were left out of the earlier analysis of several hundred of the donors. In a later analysis, most CMV-associated TCR beta chains were found to appear HLA-restricted, with HLA associations seemingly driven largely by CMV exposure. The study listed 164 TCR beta chains as associated with cytomegalovirus.

On this clone: No antigen is known for it. Within one base of it there is no much larger clone, and no base qualities were kept.

Libraries were constructed by the immunoSEQ multiplex PCR assay. A mixture of 60 forward primers for TCR Vbeta segments and 13 reverse primers for TCR Jbeta segments was used in the multiplex PCR. Amplification of the CDR3 region of rearranged TCR beta genes was performed with a multiplex PCR assay on genomic DNA. On the Illumina HiSeq System, the amplified TCR beta libraries were sequenced as 87-base-pair reads. The original pipeline was this. A later analysis counted around 72 million unique TCR beta chains across the roughly 700 repertoires, and 9 million to 14 million of these chains were shared by at least two donors. Raw reads were error-corrected and collapsed into unique sequences with a nearest-neighbor algorithm that merged closely related sequences to remove PCR and sequencing errors. To assign V, D and J gene segments, CDR3 sequences were aligned to IMGT reference sequences. Each retained sequence needed at least a six-nucleotide match to both a V gene segment and a J gene segment. A rearrangement counted as productive if the CDR3 had no stop codons and remained in frame with V and J, and every other rearrangement counted as non-productive. CDR3 was defined according to IMGT convention as the region running from the second conserved V-encoded cysteine to the conserved J-encoded phenylalanine. The earlier analysis of more than 450 of the donors excluded sequences that lacked an unambiguous match to a single V gene segment. In an earlier analysis of a few hundred of the donors, a V segment was called functional when productive rearrangements were above 56.7%, and segregating when the standard deviation between donors exceeded 5%. A statistical classification framework was developed to diagnose cytomegalovirus status using the catalog of TCR beta chain sequences. In a later analysis, V and J genes were assigned by comparing TCR nucleotide sequences against IMGT/GENE-DB human TR gene sequences. The TCRdist pipeline was used in a later analysis to assign CDR3 sequences and most-parsimonious VDJ recombination scenarios. In a later analysis, each TCR beta chain was defined by its CDR3 amino acid sequence together with its V-gene family, and reads lacking a unique V-gene family were excluded. A later analysis removed 592 highly shared, low-generation-probability nucleotide sequences to deal with suspected cross-contamination and a sequencing artifact. For each public chain, a later analysis derived a clonal expansion index from normalized ranks of inferred template counts within each repertoire. Generation probabilities in a later analysis came from a VDJ recombination model fitted to out-of-frame rearrangements, and those results were checked against IGoR. In a later analysis, hypergeometric tests were used to score TCR-TCR, TCR-HLA and TCR-CMV co-occurrence, with a repertoire-size bias correction applied to TCR pairs. In a later analysis, false discovery rates were estimated by permuting HLA or CMV assignments 20 times. In a later analysis, co-occurring TCRs were grouped with DBSCAN, and TCRdist sequence similarity was added when clustering was performed within HLA-allele-positive subsets. Co-occurrence clustering excluded repertoires with fewer than 30,000 or more than 120,000 public chains, plus five with anomalous nucleotide sharing. As stored in TCRdb, this immuneACCESS dataset retains in-frame rearrangements with V and J assigned. A fraction of the clones does not appear; measured against another copy, unresolved V genes explain less than half of the discrepancy, and the remainder lacks a known reason. The DNA was the basis for D and trimming; V, J and clone size are from that table. The sample profile shows 170,000 or so clones; about three quarters of them were found once. The top ten hold 3% to 4.5% of the sample.

The junction carries 18 bases between V and J, which are trimmed by 0 bases and 11 bases respectively. The germline V gene encodes CDR1 SGHRS and CDR2 YFSETQ. The CDR3 sequence holds 15 residues, the cysteine and phenylalanine included. Only CDR3 DNA remains: 45 bases, in frame from the first base. The cohort was made up of 666 healthy bone marrow donors. At the time of sampling, all cohort members were nominally healthy, though unrecorded immune exposures were likely present. The donor tested CMV seropositive and was one of the 289 seropositive cohort members. Every donor gave a peripheral blood sample, and the peripheral blood mononuclear cells from that sample were used for TCR beta sequencing. The Qiagen DNeasy Blood Extraction Kit was used to extract genomic DNA from the blood cell samples.

The chain is encoded by TRBV5-1 joined to TRBJ1-5; the D gene is perhaps TRBD1, on 5 matching bases. This TCR was recovered from an older woman in good health and CMV-seropositive. The sample was PBMCs. The CDR3 protein is CASSLAPGYETAQHF. The nucleotide sequence reads TGCGCCAGCAGCTTGGCTCCCGGCTATGAGACAGCCCAGCATTTT.